Below are 5 T cell receptor beta chains sequenced from a single sample in a study of CD8+ T cells in alopecia areata. As the sequencing template, cDNA was produced by extracting RNA and reverse transcribing it. TCRdb's table, derived via immunoSEQ multiplex PCR, lists solely in-frame clones and lacks some. The sample carries some 200,000 clones, approximately 57% recorded once. Indicated treatment: oral pan-JAK inhibitor, 5-10 mg twice daily. Material: CD4+ T cells sorted from blood, obtained at week 4, from a patient treated with tofacitinib. The receptors were sampled from a human donor with alopecia areata.

The chain uses TRBV30 and TRBJ2-5; perhaps TRBD1 as D (5 bases). The CDR3 length is 15 residues. Germline V gene lookup returns CDR1 GTSNPN and CDR2 SVGIG (reference sequence). V was pared by 0 bases and J by 1 base, with 12 bases between. CDR3 nucleotides: TGTGCCTGGAGTGTACAGGCCGCTTCCCAAGAGACCCAGTACTTC. This gives the protein CAWSVQAASQETQYF.

In this sample, this clone turned up a few times. Sequence at one end of the junction differs from germline and may be a read error. This chain connects TRBV29-1 to TRBJ2-1, with D possibly TRBD2 on 5 matching bases. CDR1 and CDR2 from the germline V gene are SQVTM and ANQGSEA. CDR3 size: 14 residues. CDR3 in DNA: TGCAGCGTTGGAGGAGGCGGCTCCAACAATGAGCAGTTCTTC. It codes for CSVGGGGSNNEQFF.

This clone was picked up a small number of times. V usage is TRBV5-1 and J usage is TRBJ1-6; no definite D call. V was shortened by 4 bases and J by 6 bases, with 11 bases between the two germline ends. The CDR3 is 14 residues long. Germline CDR1 and CDR2: SGHRS and YFSETQ. The DNA of the CDR3 is TGCGCCAGCAGCATCGACATACTTAATTCACCCCTCCACTTT. Protein product: CASSIDILNSPLHF.

CDR3 residues: CAKDSGANVLTF. CDR3 DNA: TGTGCCAAGGACTCTGGGGCCAACGTCCTGACTTTC. V is TRBV30 and J is TRBJ2-6; D gene ambiguous. The V and J ends lost 8 bases and 0 bases respectively, with 5 bases between them. In germline, CDR1 is GTSNPN, CDR2 SVGIG (reference sequence). The CDR3 covers 12 residues. Supplemented by reference TRBV30 and TRBJ2-6, the full variable domain reads SQTIHQWPATLVQPVGSPLSLECTVEGTSNPNLYWYRQAAGRGLQLLFYSVGIGQISSEVPQNLSASRPQDRQFILSSKKLLLSDSGFYLCAKDSGANVLTFGAGSRLTVL.

The rearrangement uses TRBV6-5 and TRBJ2-7; D possibly uses TRBD1 or TRBD2 (5 bases each). The germline gives CDR1 MNHEY, CDR2 SVGAGI. There are 14 residues in the CDR3. Trimming stripped 6 bases from V and 4 bases from J, with 16 bases between. CDR3 amino acids: CASSAEYGAYEQYF. In DNA form, the CDR3 reads TGTGCCAGCAGCGCGGAGTACGGGGCTTACGAGCAGTACTTC.